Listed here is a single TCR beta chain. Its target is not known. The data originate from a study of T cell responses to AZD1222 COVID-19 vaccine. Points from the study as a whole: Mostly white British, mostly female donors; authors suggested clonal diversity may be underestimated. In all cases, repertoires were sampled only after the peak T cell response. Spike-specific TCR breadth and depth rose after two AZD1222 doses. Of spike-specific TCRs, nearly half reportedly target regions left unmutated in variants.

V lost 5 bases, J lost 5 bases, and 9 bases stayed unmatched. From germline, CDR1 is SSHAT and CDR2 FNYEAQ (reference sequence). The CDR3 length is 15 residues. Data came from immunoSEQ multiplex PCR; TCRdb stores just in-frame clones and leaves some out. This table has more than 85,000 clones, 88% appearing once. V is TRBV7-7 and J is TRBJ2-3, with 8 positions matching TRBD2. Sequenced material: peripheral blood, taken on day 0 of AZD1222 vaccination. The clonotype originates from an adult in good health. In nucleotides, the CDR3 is TGTGCCAGCAGCCAGGGACTAGGGGGGCGAGATACGCAGTATTTT. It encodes CASSQGLGGRDTQYF. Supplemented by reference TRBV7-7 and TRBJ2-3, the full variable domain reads GAGVSQSPRYKVTKRGQDVTLRCDPISSHATLYWYQQALGQGPEFLTYFNYEAQPDKSGLPSDRFSAERPEGSISTLTIQRTEQRDSAMYRCASSQGLGGRDTQYFGPGTRLTVL.